These 19 T cell receptor beta chains came from one sample sequenced in a study of breast tumors, draining lymph nodes, adjacent tissues. The lymph nodes were axillary draining lymph nodes from breast cancer patients. From the multiplex PCR reads, TCRdb called clonotypes with MiXCR, one entry per CDR3 protein. The sample holds more than 100,000 distinct CDR3 sequences, about a fifth seen once. The specimen was axillary lymph node tissue. The receptors were sampled from a female donor with breast cancer. Some clones in this sample may be carry-over from other donors' samples.

This clonotype was seen a few times. The junction shows a germline mismatch at one end, possibly a read error. V is TRBV6-1 and J is TRBJ1-4, with TRBD1 matching 7 bases. The CDR3 loop spans 16 amino acids. Looked up from germline, CDR1 is MNHNS and CDR2 is SASEGT. The CDR3 is CASTRQGVTVNEKLSF. The CDR3 DNA follows: TGTGCCAGCACGAGGCAGGGGGTAACGGTTAATGAAAAACTGTCTTTT.

This chain connects TRBV9 to TRBJ1-6; D gene unclear. This CDR3 has 14 residues. Trimming pared 0 bases from V and 7 bases from J, leaving 8 bases between. Germline CDR1 and CDR2: SGDLS and YYNGEE. Written as DNA, the CDR3 is TGTGCCAGCAGCGTAGAGGCCAACAATTCACCCCTCCACTTT. This codes for CASSVEANNSPLHF. Drawing the rest from reference TRBV9 and TRBJ1-6, the complete variable domain is DSGVTQTPKHLITATGQRVTLRCSPRSGDLSVYWYQQSLDQGLQFLIQYYNGEERAKGNILERFSAQQFPDLHSELNLSSLELGDSALYFCASSVEANNSPLHFGNGTRLTVT.

Notes on this clonotype: This could be a read error, since a much larger clone is one nucleotide away. Without the conserved terminal phenylalanine or tryptophan, this CDR3 likely stems from a read error. V and J are TRBV6-6 and TRBJ2-3, with 13 bases identical to TRBD2. The CDR3 has 16 residues. J gave up 3 bases and V 4 bases, and 4 bases lay outside the gene matches. Germline V gene lookup returns CDR1 MNHNY and CDR2 SVGAGI (reference sequence). The CDR3 here is CASSSGLAGVTDTQYS. CDR3 sequence (DNA): TGTGCCAGCAGTTCAGGACTAGCGGGAGTAACAGATACGCAGTATTCT.

This clonotype was seen many times. The chain uses TRBV12-3 or TRBV12-4 and TRBJ2-5; D might be TRBD1 (6 bases). This CDR3 spans 14 amino acids. The germline V and J ends were trimmed by 2 bases and 7 bases, with 14 bases remaining between them. The chain's CDR3 is CASSLSGAWGTQYF. The CDR3 nucleotides read TGTGCCAGCAGTTTATCAGGGGCTTGGGGGACCCAGTACTTC.

Concerning this clonotype: The germline gene is not matched at one end of the junction; a read error may be the cause. The chain combines TRBV7-8 with TRBJ2-3; 8 bases match TRBD2. The CDR3 has 14 amino acids. Germline loops: CDR1 SGHVS, CDR2 FQNEAQ. CDR3 sequence (DNA): TGTGCCAGCAGAGAGCGGGGGAAGACAGATACGCAGTACTTT. This sequence encodes CASRERGKTDTQYF.

This clonotype occurred many times. The chain carries TRBV5-1 and TRBJ2-6; D gene ambiguous. V was shortened by 0 bases and J by 2 bases, with 15 bases between the two germline ends. The V gene's germline CDR1 is SGHRS and CDR2 YFSETQ. The CDR3 is made up of 18 amino acids. This CDR3 reads CASSLASTSTPGANVLTF. The DNA of the CDR3 is TGCGCCAGCAGCTTGGCCTCGACGTCTACTCCTGGGGCCAACGTCCTGACTTTC. The full variable domain, its missing parts supplied by reference TRBV5-1 and TRBJ2-6, is KAGVTQTPRYLIKTRGQQVTLSCSPISGHRSVSWYQQTPGQGLQFLFEYFSETQRNKGNFPGRFSGRQFSNSRSEMNVSTLELGDSALYLCASSLASTSTPGANVLTFGAGSRLTVL.

Comment on this clonotype: A read error may be the cause here, since a much bigger clone is one base away. The J gene is TRBJ2-5, the V gene TRBV10-3, with D possibly matching TRBD2 (6 bases). Germline CDR1 is ENHRY and CDR2 is SYGVKD. The CDR3 is made up of 14 amino acids. The germline V and J ends were trimmed by 2 bases and 4 bases, with 11 bases remaining between them. CDR3 sequence reads: CAISETSRRETQYF. The CDR3 bases are TGTGCCATCAGTGAGACTAGCAGGAGAGAGACCCAGTACTTC.

This clonotype was counted a few times. The chain joins TRBV4-1 to TRBJ2-6; D not certain. The length of the CDR3 is 17 residues. V was trimmed by 3 bases and J by 0 bases, leaving 12 bases between them. Germline loops: CDR1 MGHRA, CDR2 YSYEKL. The CDR3 protein is CASSQYRGGSGANVLTF. CDR3 coding DNA: TGCGCCAGCAGCCAGTACCGTGGTGGCTCTGGGGCCAACGTCCTGACTTTC.

CDR3 nucleotide sequence: TGTGCCAGTAGTACTTCGGGACTAGCGGCTTTGAACACCGGGGAGCTGTTTTTT. This encodes CASSTSGLAALNTGELFF. This chain joins TRBV19 and TRBJ2-2; 11 nucleotides match TRBD2. The CDR3 is 18 residues long. Per germline, CDR1 LNHDA and CDR2 SQIVND (reference sequence). V trimming: 4 bases; J trimming: 1 base; junction bases outside the gene matches: 8.

In the case of this clonotype: It may be a read error: a sequence one base away is much more abundant. The chain employs TRBV5-6 and TRBJ2-7; D gene ambiguous. CDR1 is SGHDT and CDR2 is YYEEEE in the germline V gene. This CDR3 is built from 12 residues. The CDR3 reads CASSLLQYGQYF. In DNA, the CDR3 is TGTGCCAGCAGCTTGTTACAGTACGGGCAGTACTTC.

The chain joins TRBV10-3 to TRBJ2-1; 9 bases are shared with TRBD2. This CDR3 is 14 amino acids long. The V gene's germline CDR1 is ENHRY and CDR2 SYGVKD. Unmatched junction bases numbered 6, after V lost 3 bases and J lost 9 bases. CDR3 DNA sequence: TGTGCCATCAGTGATTCTCGCGGGAGGGCTGAGCAGTTCTTC. It codes for CAISDSRGRAEQFF.

This clonotype was counted at least ten times. This chain connects TRBV20-1 to TRBJ2-3; D is possibly TRBD2 (6 bases). Germline V gene data show CDR1 as DFQATT and CDR2 as SNEGSKA (reference sequence). V lost 3 bases and J lost 4, with 17 bases in between. This CDR3 has 15 residues. The CDR3 sequence is CSARKGAGTADTQYF. Here the CDR3 DNA reads TGCAGTGCTAGGAAGGGTGCGGGAACTGCAGATACGCAGTATTTT.

At least ten counts were recorded for this clonotype. The CDR3 sequence: CSAMTETNEKLFF. The CDR3, as DNA: TGCAGTGCTATGACGGAGACTAATGAAAAACTGTTTTTT. The V and J genes are TRBV20-1 and TRBJ1-4; D gene ambiguous. The CDR3 extends over 13 amino acids. The V gene lost 4 bases and the J gene lost 2 bases, with 8 bases spanning the gap. CDR1 DFQATT and CDR2 SNEGSKA come from the germline V gene (reference sequence).

Regarding this clonotype: A single base separates this from a much larger clone, so it may be a read error. CDR3 protein: CASSLRGQVLYEQYF. The CDR3 nucleotides are TGTGCCAGCAGCTTGAGGGGACAGGTCCTTTACGAGCAGTACTTC. The chain uses TRBV5-4 and TRBJ2-7; TRBD1 matches 8 bases. Losses at the gene ends were 1 base for V and 4 bases for J; bases not matched to a gene: 7. Per germline, CDR1 SGHNT and CDR2 YYREEE (reference sequence). The CDR3 is 15 amino acids.

The chain joins TRBV30 to TRBJ2-1; perhaps TRBD1 as D (6 bases). V gave up 3 bases and J gave up 5 bases, with 14 bases separating them. The CDR3 runs to 14 residues. Germline V gene lookup returns CDR1 GTSNPN and CDR2 SVGIG (reference sequence). The CDR3: CAWRNRAINNEQFF. CDR3 DNA: TGTGCCTGGAGGAACAGGGCTATTAACAATGAGCAGTTCTTC.

The genes are TRBV30 and TRBJ1-4, with a tentative D call TRBD1 (5 bases). V was cut by 5 bases and J by 7 bases, with 11 bases left in between. Per germline, CDR1 GTSNPN and CDR2 SVGIG (reference sequence). The length of the CDR3 is 12 residues. Here the CDR3 reads CAWGRGGEKLFF. For the CDR3, the DNA is TGTGCCTGGGGCCGGGGGGGTGAAAAACTGTTTTTT.

This clonotype was seen ten or more times. This chain joins TRBV12-3 or TRBV12-4 and TRBJ2-1; the D is unclear. V was cut by 3 bases and J by 9 bases, with 9 bases left in between. The CDR3 has 12 residues. DNA for the CDR3: TGTGCCAGCAGTTTTGATCGCGGTGAGCAGTTCTTC. As protein: CASSFDRGEQFF.

This clonotype was detected only a few times. The chain employs TRBV28 and TRBJ2-7; perhaps TRBD1 as D (6 bases). V lost 3 bases and J lost 1, with 10 bases in between. CDR3 length: 14 amino acids. Per the germline V gene, CDR1 is MDHEN and CDR2 is SYDVKM. In DNA form, the CDR3 reads TGTGCCAGCAGTTTCCCCAGGGGATCCTACGAGCAGTACTTC. This gives the protein CASSFPRGSYEQYF.

This clonotype showed up just a few times. This sequence joins TRBV19 and TRBJ2-5; 8 bases are a match to TRBD2. The length of the CDR3 is 15 residues. CDR1 and CDR2 (germline): LNHDA, SQIVND (reference sequence). The J segment lost 0 bases and the V segment lost 3 bases, leaving 3 bases of the junction unmatched. Here the CDR3 reads CASSISGAYQETQYF. CDR3 DNA sequence: TGTGCCAGTAGTATTAGCGGGGCGTACCAAGAGACCCAGTACTTC. The full variable domain, its missing parts supplied by reference TRBV19 and TRBJ2-5, is DGGITQSPKYLFRKEGQNVTLSCEQNLNHDAMYWYRQDPGQGLRLIYYSQIVNDFQKGDIAEGYSVSREKKESFPLTVTSAQKNPTAFYLCASSISGAYQETQYFGPGTRLLVL.